These 23 T cell receptor beta chains share one sample of origin, sequenced in a study of T cells in Graves' hyperthyroidism and ophthalmopathy. The CDR3 regions of TCR beta were amplified from RNA transcripts. A first-round RT-PCR of the TCR CDR3 used the HTBI primer set. TCRdb re-analysed the multiplex PCR reads in MiXCR, keeping a single row per CDR3 protein. The sample has around 300,000 distinct CDR3 sequences, roughly an eighth seen once. The sequenced sample consisted of blood. The source of these receptors is a woman aged 40 to 55 with Graves' ophthalmopathy.

This clonotype has a count of ten or more. The CDR3 sequence is CASSSTAPEKLFF. In nucleotides, the CDR3 is TGTGCCAGCAGCTCGACAGCCCCCGAAAAACTGTTTTTT. The gene calls are TRBV7-8 and TRBJ1-4, with TRBD1 as a possible D gene (5 bases). The V end lost 4 bases, the J end lost 8 bases, and 11 bases lay between the germline ends. From germline, CDR1 is SGHVS and CDR2 FQNEAQ. This CDR3 is built from 13 residues. The complete variable domain, with remaining parts taken from reference TRBV7-8 and TRBJ1-4, reads GAGVSQSPRYKVAKRGQDVALRCDPISGHVSLFWYQQALGQGPEFLTYFQNEAQLDKSGLPSDRFFAERPEGSVSTLKIQRTQQEDSAVYLCASSSTAPEKLFFGSGTQLSVL.

This clonotype was picked up many times. CDR3 sequence: CASSRLPLDTQYF. The CDR3 nucleotides read TGTGCCAGCAGCCGTCTTCCCCTCGATACGCAGTATTTT. The V and J genes are TRBV11-3 and TRBJ2-3, with D unclear. Germline V gene data show CDR1 as SGHNT and CDR2 as YENEEA. There are 13 residues in the CDR3. V was pared by 5 bases and J by 6 bases, with 12 bases between.

The J gene is TRBJ2-1, the V gene TRBV19; TRBD2 matches at 11 bases. Germline CDR1 is LNHDA and CDR2 is SQIVND (reference sequence). The CDR3 contains 12 residues. The ends lost 10 bases at V and 8 bases at J; junction bases unmatched: 4. DNA for the CDR3: TGTGCCAACCTGACTAGCGGGGATGAGCAGTTCTTC. Encoded protein: CANLTSGDEQFF.

This clonotype was counted ten times or more. The chain couples TRBV7-2 to TRBJ1-5; 7 bases match TRBD1. Germline V gives CDR1 SGHTA, CDR2 FQGNSA. V shed 3 bases and J 0 bases; nucleotides not matched to a gene: 5. The CDR3 contains 16 residues. Here the CDR3 DNA reads TGTGCCAGCAGCTTGGGGGACAGACATAGCAATCAGCCCCAGCATTTT. This translates into CASSLGDRHSNQPQHF.

This clonotype was recorded many times. J is TRBJ1-1 and V is TRBV2, with D tentatively TRBD1 (6 bases). The CDR3 loop spans 12 amino acids. Germline V gene sequence: CDR1 SNHLY, CDR2 FYNNEI. V lost 5 bases to trimming and J lost 6 bases, with 10 bases between them. The CDR3 bases are TGTGCCAGCAGTTGGGAGGGGGCTGAAGCTTTCTTT. This codes for CASSWEGAEAFF.

This clonotype was observed at least ten times. This chain uses TRBV28 with TRBJ1-3; D not certain. CDR1 is MDHEN and CDR2 is SYDVKM in the germline V gene. The CDR3 runs 14 residues. Deletions cut 2 bases from V and 0 bases from J, with 5 bases between. Here the CDR3 DNA reads TGTGCCAGCAGTTTACCACACTCTGGAAACACCATATATTTT. It specifies CASSLPHSGNTIYF.

This clonotype was seen a single time. The genes are TRBV12-5 and TRBJ1-1; D is ambiguous. Trimming removed 8 bases at V and 4 bases at J, with 14 bases between. Per the germline V gene, CDR1 is LGHNT and CDR2 is FRNRAP. The CDR3 covers 13 residues. The CDR3 sequence: CASRFESVTEAFF. CDR3 coding DNA: TGTGCTAGTCGGTTTGAATCGGTCACTGAAGCTTTCTTT.

This clonotype was counted many times. V usage is TRBV9 and J usage is TRBJ1-1; a possible D gene is TRBD1 (6 bases). V was clipped by 3 bases and J by 4 bases, with 13 bases between them. There are 14 residues in the CDR3. Germline V gene data show CDR1 as SGDLS and CDR2 as YYNGEE. For the CDR3, the DNA is TGTGCCAGCAGCGCCGACCGAGGGGGCACTGAAGCTTTCTTT. Translated, it gives CASSADRGGTEAFF.

The V and J genes are TRBV19 and TRBJ2-3, with TRBD1 identical over 10 bases. V gave up 4 bases and J gave up 1 base; unmatched junction bases: 5. Per germline, CDR1 LNHDA and CDR2 SQIVND (reference sequence). The CDR3 loop spans 16 amino acids. For the CDR3, the DNA is TGTGCCAGTAGTAAAAGACAGGGGGCTGGCACAGATACGCAGTATTTT. Translated: CASSKRQGAGTDTQYF.

This clonotype occurred many times. The genes are TRBV27 and TRBJ1-1; TRBD1 aligns across 7 bases. The CDR3 contains 14 residues. The germline CDR1 and CDR2 sequences are MNHEY and SMNVEV (reference sequence). Trimming at V came to 2 bases and at J to 10 bases, leaving 10 bases not matched to a gene. CDR3: CASSLVQGLQGAFF. CDR3 bases: TGTGCCAGCAGTTTAGTACAGGGGCTCCAGGGAGCTTTCTTT.

This clonotype came up many times. The chain is built from TRBV9 and TRBJ1-1; D is ambiguous. CDR1 and CDR2 from the germline V gene are SGDLS and YYNGEE. The CDR3 has 13 residues. V lost 0 bases, J lost 8 bases, and 11 bases lay in between. The CDR3 loop reads CASSVAPELEAFF. The DNA of the CDR3 is TGTGCCAGCAGCGTAGCCCCGGAACTCGAAGCTTTCTTT.

The chain uses TRBV27 and TRBJ2-1, with TRBD2 matching over 9 bases. CDR3 length equals 14 residues. Trimming cost V 8 bases and J 4 bases; bases outside gene matches: 6. Germline V gene lookup returns CDR1 MNHEY and CDR2 SMNVEV (reference sequence). This CDR3 is CASVSGSSYNEQFF. In DNA form, the CDR3 reads TGTGCCAGCGTTAGCGGGAGCTCATACAATGAGCAGTTCTTC.

This clonotype was detected ten times or more. The chain combines TRBV24-1 with TRBJ2-3; 8 bases line up with TRBD1. The CDR3 covers 15 residues. Trimming took 4 bases from V and 1 from J; bases not matched to a gene: 3. Germline CDR1 is KGHDR and CDR2 is SFDVKD. The CDR3 nucleotides are TGTGCCACCAGTGACCTGGACAGGGGCACAGATACGCAGTATTTT. It codes for CATSDLDRGTDTQYF.

The sample holds many counts of this clonotype. This chain uses TRBV6-1 with TRBJ2-5; 7 nucleotides match TRBD2. Germline V gene sequence: CDR1 MNHNS, CDR2 SASEGT. V shed 4 bases and J 0 bases; nucleotides not matched to a gene: 8. The CDR3 sequence is 16 residues long. The CDR3 region has the DNA TGTGCCAGCAGTGTCCCGGGAGGAGGCCACCAAGAGACCCAGTACTTC. This codes for CASSVPGGGHQETQYF.

The CDR3 region has the DNA TGTGCCAGCAGTTATAGTGGCCGGAGCACAGATACGCAGTATTTT. Its translation: CASSYSGRSTDTQYF. J is TRBJ2-3 and V is TRBV6-5; D is undetermined. This CDR3 is 15 amino acids long. V was cut by 3 bases and J by 0 bases, with 10 bases left in between. Looked up from germline, CDR1 is MNHEY and CDR2 is SVGAGI.

This clonotype was found many times. This chain uses TRBV7-8 with TRBJ2-7; 11 bases match TRBD2. The V gene end was trimmed by 5 bases and the J gene end by 4 bases; junction bases not matched to a gene: 4. Germline values: CDR1 SGHVS, CDR2 FQNEAQ. The CDR3 extends over 14 amino acids. The CDR3 sequence: CASSTSGSRYEQYF. The CDR3 bases are TGTGCCAGCAGCACTAGCGGGAGTCGGTACGAGCAGTACTTC.

The table lists this clonotype with many counts. The chain carries TRBV12-3 or TRBV12-4 and TRBJ1-1; the match to TRBD1 covers 8 bases. The CDR3 is 14 amino acids. V shed 6 bases and J 1 base; nucleotides not matched to a gene: 4. The CDR3: CASRTGAWNTEAFF. The CDR3 bases are TGTGCCAGCAGGACAGGGGCCTGGAACACTGAAGCTTTCTTT.

This clonotype was counted ten times or more. The chain joins TRBV15 to TRBJ1-4; D is undetermined. Per the germline V gene, CDR1 is LNHNV and CDR2 is YYDKDF (reference sequence). The CDR3 spans 15 residues. Trimming cost V 3 bases and J 0 bases, with 8 bases left between them. CDR3 in DNA: TGTGCCACCAGCAGGAGCCACGCAACTAATGAAAAACTGTTTTTT. Its protein is CATSRSHATNEKLFF.

The sample holds many counts of this clonotype. The V call is TRBV28, the J call TRBJ2-7; 10 bases align to TRBD1. Germline CDR1 is MDHEN and CDR2 is SYDVKM. This CDR3 contains 15 residues. V was clipped by 7 bases and J by 0 bases; unmatched bases: 6. DNA of the CDR3: TGTGCCAGCACCACGGGGGACAGGGGCTCCTACGAGCAGTACTTC. Encoded protein: CASTTGDRGSYEQYF. The entire variable domain, with the rest obtained from reference TRBV28 and TRBJ2-7, is as follows: DVKVTQSSRYLVKRTGEKVFLECVQDMDHENMFWYRQDPGLGLRLIYFSYDVKMKEKGDIPEGYSVSREKKERFSLILESASTNQTSMYLCASTTGDRGSYEQYFGPGTRLTVT.

This clonotype came up many times. The chain recombines TRBV14 with TRBJ1-1; possibly TRBD1 for D (6 bases). V lost 1 base and J lost 8, with 14 bases in between. CDR3 length: 14 residues. Germline V gene data show CDR1 as SGHDN and CDR2 as FVKESK. The CDR3 sequence: CASSQGLRGSEAFF. The CDR3 DNA is TGTGCCAGCAGCCAAGGTCTCAGGGGAAGCGAAGCTTTCTTT.

Turning to this clonotype: This may be a read error, as it is one base from a much larger clone. This chain links TRBV7-9 with TRBJ2-1; maybe TRBD2 (5 bases). The CDR3 extends over 16 amino acids. The germline V and J ends were trimmed by 1 base and 2 bases, with 12 bases remaining between them. CDR1 is SEHNR, CDR2 FQNEAQ, per germline (reference sequence). This chain's CDR3 is CASSLGGLSPYNEQFF. In DNA form, the CDR3 reads TGTGCCAGCAGCTTAGGCGGACTTAGTCCCTACAATGAGCAGTTCTTC.

Of note for this clonotype: One junction end does not reproduce the germline sequence, and a read error may be involved. The chain links TRBV19 to TRBJ1-1; D uncertain. This CDR3 spans 15 amino acids. Germline V gene data show CDR1 as LNHDA and CDR2 as SQIVND (reference sequence). This CDR3 is CASSPWGFGNAEAFF. CDR3 DNA: TGTGCCAGTAGTCCGTGGGGTTTTGGGAACGCTGAAGCTTTCTTT.

This clonotype has just a few counts. This chain uses TRBV4-2 with TRBJ2-4, with a possible D match to TRBD1 (6 bases). CDR1 is LGHNA, CDR2 YNFKEQ, per germline. Deletions cut 1 base from V and 8 bases from J, with 6 bases between. The CDR3 has 12 residues. CDR3 sequence: CASSQAGDIQYF. Written as DNA, the CDR3 is TGTGCCAGCAGCCAAGCAGGGGACATTCAGTACTTC.